This record concerns one T cell receptor (beta chain) sequence. The antigen is unknown. iRepertoire HTBI primers and Arm-PCR of CDR3 regions built TCR beta libraries. TCRdb reprocessed the multiplex PCR reads with MiXCR, giving one entry per CDR3 protein. The data show a few hundred thousand distinct CDR3 sequences, about 22% seen once. This sample is drawn from a study of regulatory T cells in long-lasting Graves disease. Findings of the study overall: Repertoires from persistent disease leaned toward TRBV28, TRBJ1-2 and TRBJ2-5. Peripheral blood was the sole material, not thyroid tissue.

Per the germline V gene, CDR1 is DFQATT and CDR2 is SNEGSKA (reference sequence). Losses at the gene ends were 6 bases for V and 5 bases for J; bases not matched to a gene: 6. This CDR3 has 13 amino acids. Stated time point: persistent/refractory GD, antithyroid drugs over 5 years with positive TRAb. Following extraction of RNA from PBMCs, that RNA was used to make the TCR library. The specimen comprised peripheral blood mononuclear cells (PBMCs), sampled when the disease was refractory, from a patient treated with antithyroid drugs. This clonotype was obtained from a female donor with Graves disease. The rearrangement links TRBV20-1 to TRBJ1-4, with TRBD1 identical over 7 bases. Here the CDR3 DNA reads TGCAGTGCGGGGGACAGTCTAAATGAAAAACTGTTTTTT. It yields the protein CSAGDSLNEKLFF.